One sample yielded the 29 T cell receptor beta chains listed below, sequenced in a study of shared clonotypes between healthy human individuals. Sequencing was performed with immunoSEQ multiplex PCR; in TCRdb, only in-frame clones are kept and a portion is missing. This table has about 1 million clones, around 75% appearing once. Sequenced: memory CD4+ T cells sorted from blood. Subset meaning: CD45RA-negative fraction. The receptors were sampled from a man younger than 35 in good health.

The J gene is TRBJ2-5, the V gene TRBV2; D is uncertain. The CDR3 covers 15 residues. Germline V gives CDR1 SNHLY, CDR2 FYNNEI. The V end was cut by 0 bases, the J end by 4 bases, with 12 bases between. The CDR3 sequence: CASSEALRRAETQYF. The CDR3 DNA follows: TGTGCCAGCAGTGAAGCGCTGAGGAGAGCAGAGACCCAGTACTTC.

This sequence joins TRBV4-2 and TRBJ2-3; D unclear. CDR1 is LGHNA and CDR2 is YNFKEQ in the germline V gene. The CDR3 is 14 amino acids. The V gene lost 1 base and the J gene lost 2 bases, with 7 bases spanning the gap. The CDR3 here is CASSQVSTTDTQYF. In nucleotides, the CDR3 is TGTGCCAGCAGCCAAGTTTCTACCACAGATACGCAGTATTTT.

J is TRBJ2-7 and V is TRBV10-3; unclear D gene. The CDR3 loop spans 11 amino acids. V was cut by 6 bases and J by 6 bases, with 9 bases left in between. In germline, CDR1 is ENHRY, CDR2 SYGVKD. CDR3 sequence: CAISDTGEQYF. Here the CDR3 DNA reads TGTGCCATCAGCGACACCGGCGAGCAGTACTTC.

The genes are TRBV14 and TRBJ2-7; D ambiguous. The CDR3 loop spans 15 amino acids. V gave up 4 bases and J gave up 0 bases, with 13 bases separating them. Germline V gene sequence: CDR1 SGHDN, CDR2 FVKESK. The CDR3 DNA reads as TGTGCCAGCAGCCCCCCCTGGGCAAGCTCCTACGAGCAGTACTTC. Translation gives CASSPPWASSYEQYF.

This clone has just a few counts. J is TRBJ2-2 and V is TRBV10-3; no definite D call. Trimming removed 8 bases from V and 1 base from J, with 2 bases in between. This CDR3 has 11 residues. The germline gives CDR1 ENHRY, CDR2 SYGVKD. CDR3 nucleotide sequence: TGTGCCATCGAGAACACCGGGGAGCTGTTTTTT. It is translated as CAIENTGELFF.

V gene TRBV11-2 combines with J gene TRBJ2-3, with unresolved D. Germline CDR1 SGHAT, CDR2 FQNNGV. V was clipped by 1 base and J by 4 bases, with 6 bases between them. This CDR3 region has 13 residues. CDR3 protein: CASSLGRPDTQYF. CDR3 in DNA: TGTGCCAGCAGCTTAGGACGGCCAGATACGCAGTATTTT.

The rearrangement joins TRBV29-1 to TRBJ1-1; no reliable D call. Germline CDR1 reads SQVTM; CDR2 reads ANQGSEA. Between the trimmed V and J ends, which lost 0 bases and 4 bases, there was a span of 9 bases. The CDR3 loop spans 13 amino acids. The CDR3: CSVEDTVLTEAFF. The CDR3 DNA follows: TGCAGCGTTGAAGACACAGTGCTCACTGAAGCTTTCTTT.

This chain links TRBV10-3 with TRBJ2-2; TRBD1 agrees at 9 bases. The germline gives CDR1 ENHRY, CDR2 SYGVKD. This CDR3 is 14 amino acids long. Trimming cost V 11 bases and J 0 bases; bases outside gene matches: 4. The CDR3 here is CAGTGGANTGELFF. The DNA for the CDR3 is TGTGCCGGAACAGGGGGCGCGAACACCGGGGAGCTGTTTTTT.

This clone was seen only a few times. The chain employs TRBV28 and TRBJ1-2; no firm D call. Germline lookup yields CDR1 MDHEN and CDR2 SYDVKM. This CDR3 region has 12 residues. Trimming pared 5 bases from V and 8 bases from J, leaving 12 bases between. The CDR3 nucleotides read TGTGCCAGCAGTCCCGGGTCCTTCGGCTACACCTTC. As protein: CASSPGSFGYTF.

The chain carries TRBV4-3 and TRBJ2-6, with D unresolved. This CDR3 has 16 amino acids. V was cut by 0 bases and J by 1 base, with 7 bases left in between. CDR1 and CDR2 from the germline V gene are LGHNA and YSLEER. CDR3 DNA sequence: TGCGCCAGCAGCCAAGATGTAATGTCTGGGGCCAACGTCCTGACTTTC. Translated: CASSQDVMSGANVLTF.

The table lists this clone with a count of one. This chain connects TRBV7-9 to TRBJ2-2; the D gene could be TRBD1 or TRBD2 (6 bases each). CDR1 and CDR2 from the germline V gene are SEHNR and FQNEAQ (reference sequence). With 4 bases removed from V and 6 bases from J, the gap between germline ends came to 18 bases. CDR3 length: 16 residues. CDR3 sequence: CASSWVGGVTPGELFF. CDR3 coding DNA: TGTGCCAGCAGCTGGGTCGGGGGCGTAACACCCGGGGAGCTGTTTTTT.

This clone was detected a few times. The chain joins TRBV30 to TRBJ1-1; D not resolved. Germline assignment: CDR1 GTSNPN and CDR2 SVGIG (reference sequence). V dropped 4 bases and J dropped 3 bases, with 15 bases sitting between them. CDR3 length equals 14 residues. CDR3 region: CAWTLSKAHTEAFF. CDR3 bases: TGTGCCTGGACCCTTTCTAAGGCGCACACTGAAGCTTTCTTT.

In its sample, this clone was seen a few times. The chain has TRBV5-6 and TRBJ1-6, with TRBD1 identical over 8 bases. The CDR3 is 12 amino acids. With V trimmed by 4 bases and J by 14 bases, 5 bases remained unmatched. The germline gives CDR1 SGHDT, CDR2 YYEEEE. Here the CDR3 DNA reads TGTGCCAGCAGCGCGGACAGGGCGGCCCTCCACTTT. The encoded protein is CASSADRAALHF.

This rearrangement joins TRBV29-1 to TRBJ2-5, with TRBD2 identical over 10 bases. Germline V lookup: CDR1 SQVTM, CDR2 ANQGSEA. Unmatched junction bases numbered 12, after V lost 6 bases and J lost 5 bases. CDR3 length equals 15 residues. CDR3 bases: TGCAGCGTCAGGCGTTCAGCGGGAGGGGGGGAGACCCAGTACTTC. Translating gives CSVRRSAGGGETQYF.

The chain employs TRBV11-2 and TRBJ2-5, with D possibly being TRBD2 (6 bases). CDR3 length: 14 amino acids. Germline V lookup: CDR1 SGHAT, CDR2 FQNNGV. Trimming stripped 5 bases from V and 1 base from J, with 11 bases between. The CDR3 region is CASSPGSIQETQYF. CDR3 DNA: TGTGCCAGCAGCCCCGGGAGTATCCAAGAGACCCAGTACTTC. Filled out from reference TRBV11-2 and TRBJ2-5, the complete variable domain reads EAGVAQSPRYKIIEKRQSVAFWCNPISGHATLYWYQQILGQGPKLLIQFQNNGVVDDSQLPKDRFSAERLKGVDSTLKIQPAKLEDSAVYLCASSPGSIQETQYFGPGTRLLVL.

The CDR3 nucleotides read TGTGCCAGCAGTTCGGAGGCTTCAGAGACCCAGTACTTC. Translating it yields CASSSEASETQYF. The V gene is TRBV2, the J gene TRBJ2-5; TRBD2 is a possible D gene (5 bases). The germline V gene has CDR1 SNHLY and CDR2 FYNNEI. The CDR3 totals 13 residues. Trimming cost V 5 bases and J 4 bases, with 11 bases left between them.

This clone has only one observation. The sample carries other DNA sequences with the same CDR3. This chain joins TRBV28 and TRBJ1-2; TRBD1 agrees at 10 bases. The junction had 8 bases not matched to a gene; V was cut back by 6 bases and J by 7 bases. The CDR3 runs 14 residues. Germline CDR1 is MDHEN and CDR2 is SYDVKM. CDR3 residues: CASRPGTGAVGYTF. In DNA form, the CDR3 reads TGTGCCAGCAGGCCGGGGACAGGGGCCGTTGGCTACACCTTC.

The CDR3 nucleotides read TGTGCCTGGATTGAGGGGCGTCCTAGGTTGCGGGGCTACACCTTC. This sequence encodes CAWIEGRPRLRGYTF. This chain links TRBV30 with TRBJ1-2, with D tentatively TRBD1 (5 bases). The V gene's germline CDR1 is GTSNPN and CDR2 SVGIG (reference sequence). This CDR3 spans 15 amino acids. V shed 4 bases and J shed 8 bases, with 23 bases lying between them.

This clone was counted ten times or more. The sample carries other DNA sequences with the same CDR3. DNA of the CDR3: TGTGCCAGCAGTTTAAACGGCCGCCCGGATACGCAGTATTTT. It is translated as CASSLNGRPDTQYF. V gene TRBV27 combines with J gene TRBJ2-3; D call uncertain. Trimming took off 2 bases at V and 6 bases at J, with 12 bases between the two ends. Germline assignment: CDR1 MNHEY and CDR2 SMNVEV (reference sequence). The CDR3 length is 14 residues.

Notes on this clone: Other DNA sequences of this sample code for an identical CDR3. The chain combines TRBV18 with TRBJ2-1; D unresolved. Trimming took off 6 bases at V and 10 bases at J, with 16 bases between the two ends. The CDR3 extends over 13 amino acids. Germline V CDR1 and CDR2: KGHSH, LQKENI. The CDR3 loop reads CASSLSPTREQFF. The CDR3, as DNA: TGTGCCAGCTCCCTATCCCCCACCCGCGAGCAGTTCTTC.

V usage is TRBV7-7 and J usage is TRBJ2-3; TRBD1 or TRBD2 may be the D gene (6 bases each). Germline V gene data show CDR1 as SSHAT and CDR2 as FNYEAQ (reference sequence). The CDR3 length is 14 residues. CDR3 residues: CASGLWGQGDTQYF. The CDR3, as DNA: TGTGCTAGCGGCCTTTGGGGGCAAGGAGATACGCAGTATTTT.

On this clone: This may be a read error: a much more frequent sequence differs by one nucleotide. The J gene is TRBJ2-5, the V gene TRBV5-4; tentatively, D is TRBD1 (6 bases). The length of the CDR3 is 13 residues. Germline V CDR1 and CDR2: SGHNT, YYREEE (reference sequence). V lost 5 bases and J lost 2, with 10 bases in between. DNA for the CDR3: TGTGCCAGCAGTCCGGACAGTCAAGAGACCCAGTACTTC. This gives the protein CASSPDSQETQYF.

The chain couples TRBV19 to TRBJ2-5, with 11 bases lining up with TRBD2. The J segment lost 2 bases and the V segment lost 8 bases, leaving 13 bases of the junction unmatched. From germline, CDR1 is LNHDA and CDR2 SQIVND (reference sequence). The CDR3 runs 17 residues. As DNA, the CDR3 is TGTGCCAGTGCGACTAGCGGGGTGCGCTCGAAACAAGAGACCCAGTACTTC. Protein: CASATSGVRSKQETQYF.

This clone was seen only once. This chain uses TRBV25-1 with TRBJ2-1, with D perhaps matching TRBD1 or TRBD2 (5 bases each). The CDR3 length is 17 residues. Germline CDR1 reads MGHDK; CDR2 reads SYGVNS. Trimming shortened V by 0 bases and J by 6 bases, and 18 bases separated the two germline ends. The CDR3 DNA follows: TGTGCCAGCAGTGAATACGAGGGGTTGGGTTTTGCCAATGAGCAGTTCTTC. Translated, it gives CASSEYEGLGFANEQFF.

The V call is TRBV30, the J call TRBJ1-5; D unresolved. V was cut by 0 bases and J by 2 bases, with 11 bases left in between. CDR1 GTSNPN and CDR2 SVGIG come from the germline V gene (reference sequence). This CDR3 has 15 residues. CDR3 nucleotides: TGTGCCTGGAGTGTGACTGATCTTGGCAATCAGCCCCAGCATTTT. Residues: CAWSVTDLGNQPQHF.

The chain employs TRBV19 and TRBJ1-5, with D possibly matching TRBD1 (6 bases). The length of the CDR3 is 15 residues. Germline CDR1 and CDR2: LNHDA and SQIVND (reference sequence). V shed 3 bases and J shed 0 bases, with 9 bases lying between them. The CDR3 nucleotides read TGTGCCAGTAGTATGAGGGGGGATAGCAATCAGCCCCAGCATTTT. Residues: CASSMRGDSNQPQHF. Supplemented by reference TRBV19 and TRBJ1-5, the full variable domain reads DGGITQSPKYLFRKEGQNVTLSCEQNLNHDAMYWYRQDPGQGLRLIYYSQIVNDFQKGDIAEGYSVSREKKESFPLTVTSAQKNPTAFYLCASSMRGDSNQPQHFGDGTRLSIL.

The chain recombines TRBV19 with TRBJ2-7; D is possibly TRBD1 (5 bases). The V gene's germline CDR1 is LNHDA and CDR2 SQIVND (reference sequence). The CDR3 has 14 residues. Between the trimmed V and J ends, which lost 4 bases and 2 bases, there was a span of 12 bases. The CDR3 loop is CASSKTAVAYEQYF. In nucleotides, the CDR3 is TGTGCCAGTAGTAAGACAGCCGTCGCCTACGAGCAGTACTTC. Full variable domain (missing parts from reference TRBV19 and TRBJ2-7): DGGITQSPKYLFRKEGQNVTLSCEQNLNHDAMYWYRQDPGQGLRLIYYSQIVNDFQKGDIAEGYSVSREKKESFPLTVTSAQKNPTAFYLCASSKTAVAYEQYFGPGTRLTVT.

The rearrangement links TRBV29-1 to TRBJ2-2; D is possibly TRBD1 (6 bases). Germline CDR1 SQVTM, CDR2 ANQGSEA. There are 14 residues in the CDR3. The V end lost 6 bases, the J end lost 5 bases, and 16 bases lay between the germline ends. The CDR3: CSVGAGVFTGELFF. The CDR3, as DNA: TGCAGCGTCGGGGCAGGGGTTTTTACCGGGGAGCTGTTTTTT.

The CDR3: CASSQDLADYEQYF. For the CDR3, the DNA is TGTGCCAGCAGCCAAGATCTTGCGGATTACGAGCAGTACTTC. The V gene is TRBV4-2, the J gene TRBJ2-7; no definite D call. The ends were cut back, 0 bases at V and 4 bases at J, with 10 bases in the middle. This CDR3 region has 14 residues. Germline lookup yields CDR1 LGHNA and CDR2 YNFKEQ.